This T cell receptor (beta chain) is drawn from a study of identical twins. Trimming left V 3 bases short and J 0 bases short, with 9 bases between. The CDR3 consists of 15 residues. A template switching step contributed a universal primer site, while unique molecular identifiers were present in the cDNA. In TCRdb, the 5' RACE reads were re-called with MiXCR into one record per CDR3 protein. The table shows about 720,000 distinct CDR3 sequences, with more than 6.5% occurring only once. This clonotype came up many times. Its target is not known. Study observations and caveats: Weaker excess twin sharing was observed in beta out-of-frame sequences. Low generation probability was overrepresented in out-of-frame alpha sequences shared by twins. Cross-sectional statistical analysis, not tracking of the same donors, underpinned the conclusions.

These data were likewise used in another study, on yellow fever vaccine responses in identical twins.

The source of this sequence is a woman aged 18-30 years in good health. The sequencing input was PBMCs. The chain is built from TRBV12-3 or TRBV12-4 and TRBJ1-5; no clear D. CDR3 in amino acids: CASSFLGDSNQPQHF. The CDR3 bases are TGTGCCAGCAGTTTTCTTGGAGATAGCAATCAGCCCCAGCATTTT.